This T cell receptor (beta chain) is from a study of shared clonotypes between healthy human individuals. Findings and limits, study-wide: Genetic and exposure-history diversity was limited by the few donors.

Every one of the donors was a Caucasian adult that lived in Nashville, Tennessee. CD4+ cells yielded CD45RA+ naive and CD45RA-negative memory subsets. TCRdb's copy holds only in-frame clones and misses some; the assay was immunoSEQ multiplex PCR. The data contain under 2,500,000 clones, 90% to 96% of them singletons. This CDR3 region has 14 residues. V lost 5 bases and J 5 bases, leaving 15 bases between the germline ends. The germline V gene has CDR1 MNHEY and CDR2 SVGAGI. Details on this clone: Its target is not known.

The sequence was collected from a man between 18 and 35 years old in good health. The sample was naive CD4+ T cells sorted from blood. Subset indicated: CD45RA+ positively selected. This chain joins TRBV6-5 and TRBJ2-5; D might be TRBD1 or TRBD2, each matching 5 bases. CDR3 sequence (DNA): TGTGCCAGCAGTGCCACGGGGCCCTGGGAGACCCAGTACTTC. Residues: CASSATGPWETQYF.